The subject of this entry is one TCR beta chain. Its matching antigen is unknown. Germline V gives CDR1 LGHNA, CDR2 YNFKEQ. J was trimmed by 2 bases and V by 0 bases; bases with no gene match: 8. CDR3 length: 19 amino acids. These data belong to a study of cytomegalovirus exposure and HLA in healthy donors. The PCR made use of 60 Vbeta and 13 Jbeta primers. The method was immunoSEQ multiplex PCR; TCRdb's version includes in-frame clones alone and lacks a portion of them. The sample lists hundreds of thousands of clones, approximately 82% occurring once. Study-level findings and limits: Association of a missense DCLRE1C variant with TCR beta V- and J-gene trimming was reported in a later analysis. A further, later analysis showed that HLA-associated TCR beta chains (compared with equally common others) were more clonally expanded. It was assumed in the presence/absence analyses that sequencing depth was roughly uniform across donors.

This clonotype was sampled from a male donor in good health and CMV-seronegative. Sequenced: PBMCs. This chain joins TRBV4-2 and TRBJ2-2; 11 nucleotides line up with TRBD2. In DNA, the CDR3 is TGTGCCAGCAGCCAAGATCTACTAGCGGGAGTGGGCAACACCGGGGAGCTGTTTTTT. Translation: CASSQDLLAGVGNTGELFF.